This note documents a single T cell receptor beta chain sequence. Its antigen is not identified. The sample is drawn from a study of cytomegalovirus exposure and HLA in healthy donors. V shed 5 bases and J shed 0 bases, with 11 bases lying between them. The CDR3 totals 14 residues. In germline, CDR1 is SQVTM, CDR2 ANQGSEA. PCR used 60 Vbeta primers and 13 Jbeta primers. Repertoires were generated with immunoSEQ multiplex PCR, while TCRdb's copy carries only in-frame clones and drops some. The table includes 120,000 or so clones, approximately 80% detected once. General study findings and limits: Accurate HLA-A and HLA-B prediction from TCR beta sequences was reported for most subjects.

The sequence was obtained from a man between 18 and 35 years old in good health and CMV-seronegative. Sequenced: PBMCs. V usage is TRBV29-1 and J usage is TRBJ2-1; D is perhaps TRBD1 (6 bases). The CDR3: CSVRTAHSYNEQFF. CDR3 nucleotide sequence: TGCAGCGTTCGGACAGCTCACTCCTACAATGAGCAGTTCTTC.